This TCR beta chain appears in the sequencing data of a study of T cell responses to AZD1222 COVID-19 vaccine. Across the study: Both about-4-week and about-12-week second-dose recipients were combined. General observations from the study: Two AZD1222 doses significantly raised spike-specific TCR breadth and depth over controls. Vaccine-associated CD4 TCRs ranged over spike, dominating at 160-218 and 743-854. In a largely white British group with more females than males, clonal diversity was possibly underestimated.

Clones were sequenced by immunoSEQ multiplex PCR, and TCRdb holds only the in-frame ones, with some missing. The repertoire holds more than 150,000 clones, with around 90% as singletons. Only a few counts were recorded for this clone. Its cognate antigen is unknown. In germline, CDR1 is LNHDA, CDR2 SQIVND (reference sequence). V shed 5 bases and J shed 3 bases, with 13 bases lying between them. CDR3 length: 14 amino acids. The V and J genes are TRBV19 and TRBJ1-1, with D perhaps matching TRBD1 (6 bases). Sequencing used peripheral blood, obtained on day 0 of AZD1222 vaccination. The sequence was collected from an adult in good health. The CDR3 DNA reads as TGTGCCAGTAGTCGGACAGCGGGAGACACTGAAGCTTTCTTT. Translation gives CASSRTAGDTEAFF.